One T cell receptor beta chain is described in this entry. This entry is derived from a study of blood T cell repertoires in COVID-19. Across the study: Material from acute and convalescent COVID-19 was sourced from the United States, Italy and Spain. T cells, B-cell-depleted T cells, or PBMCs provided the cDNA or gDNA that served as material.

How the authors handled the data: Amplification of reference gene primers provided the estimated nucleated cell counts. The repertoire was sequenced with immunoSEQ multiplex PCR; TCRdb's copy has only in-frame clones and lacks some. V and J calls and clone size come straight from that table; D and trimming were deduced from the DNA. The sample gives some 16,000 clones, 85% to 90% of which show up once; about a sixth is in the top ten. Specimen: peripheral blood. The receptor was isolated from a human donor with active COVID-19. The donor label of this sample is uncertain.

CDR3 sequence (DNA): TGTGCCAGCAGAGGTACTAGCGGCCACCAAGAGACCCAGTACTTC. It translates to CASRGTSGHQETQYF. The genes are TRBV7-9 and TRBJ2-5, with 8 bases that match TRBD2. The V gene end was trimmed by 6 bases and the J gene end by 0 bases; junction bases not matched to a gene: 6. Per germline, CDR1 SEHNR and CDR2 FQNEAQ (reference sequence). The CDR3 extends over 15 amino acids.